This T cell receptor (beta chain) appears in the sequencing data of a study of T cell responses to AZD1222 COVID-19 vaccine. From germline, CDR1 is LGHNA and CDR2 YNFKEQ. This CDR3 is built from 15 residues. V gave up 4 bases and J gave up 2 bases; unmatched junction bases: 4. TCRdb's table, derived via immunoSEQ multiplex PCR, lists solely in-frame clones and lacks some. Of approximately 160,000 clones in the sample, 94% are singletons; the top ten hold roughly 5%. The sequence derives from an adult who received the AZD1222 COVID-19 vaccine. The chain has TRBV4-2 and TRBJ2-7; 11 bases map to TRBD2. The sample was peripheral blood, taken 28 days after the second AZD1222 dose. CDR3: CASSRGLAGAYEQYF. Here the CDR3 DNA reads TGTGCCAGCAGCCGAGGACTAGCGGGTGCCTACGAGCAGTACTTC.